This T cell receptor beta chain appears in the sequencing data of a study of OX40 agonist ivuxolimab in advanced cancers. At the level of the study: Allowance was made for prior anti-PD-1, anti-PD-L1 or anti-CTLA-4 therapy, and about 40% had some.

The assay was immunoSEQ multiplex PCR, and TCRdb's table has in-frame clones only and misses some. Of tens of thousands of clones listed, 88% were seen once; the top ten hold roughly 1%. Study outcomes and limitations: Some nonresponders also had low normalized T-cell clonal expansion. Antigens targeted by the expanded peripheral T cells were not determined. Clonal expansion among partial responders at 0.1-3.0 mg/kg ranked near the lowest.

Per the germline V gene, CDR1 is SGHTA and CDR2 is FQGNSA. Trimming cost V 4 bases and J 6 bases, with 16 bases left between them. The CDR3 length is 15 residues. Only one count was recorded for this clone. As yet, its antigen is unknown. This material consisted of CD4+ or CD8+ T cells sorted from blood, taken in a trial of the OX40 agonist ivuxolimab. The sequence was collected from an adult with an advanced solid tumor such as melanoma, head and neck, liver or kidney cancer. This chain connects TRBV7-2 to TRBJ1-3, with a weak D call TRBD1 (6 bases). The CDR3: CASSSNRASSNTIYF. CDR3 DNA sequence: TGTGCCAGCAGCTCCAACAGGGCTAGTTCAAACACCATATATTTT.